This T cell receptor beta chain stems from a study of blood T cells in healthy people across ages. The study's findings and limits: Naive CD4+ cell counts and diversity both ran higher in long-lived than in aged donors. TCR beta diversity per million T cells fell roughly linearly with age.

The CDR3 totals 12 residues. Per the germline V gene, CDR1 is PRHDT and CDR2 is FYEKMQ (reference sequence). V dropped 5 bases and J dropped 5 bases, with 8 bases sitting between them. Combining a sample-barcoded 5' primer with a J-beta primer mix, a second PCR ran for about 6 to 11 cycles. Tags on each cDNA molecule came from a template-switch adaptor with 12 random nucleotides. TCRdb reprocessed the 5' RACE reads with MiXCR, giving one entry per CDR3 protein. This sample has fewer than 750,000 distinct CDR3 sequences, with roughly 48% found just once. A minimum of 7 million PBMCs was isolated per sample. This clonotype has only a few counts. Its antigen is not identified.

Sequenced sample: blood. V is TRBV13 and J is TRBJ2-3, with D uncertain. This clonotype was obtained from a man at least 80 years old in good health. For the CDR3, the DNA is TGTGCCAGCAGCCAACGCAGAGATACGCAGTATTTT. Translating gives CASSQRRDTQYF.